This T cell receptor beta chain originates from a study of STAT5B mutations in CD4+ large granular lymphocyte leukemia. In the original workflow: A productive frequency of 2.59 x 10-5 was the lowest detectable. Data came from immunoSEQ multiplex PCR; TCRdb stores just in-frame clones and leaves some out. V, J and clone size derive from that table, while D and trimming were established from the DNA sequence. The sample holds nearly 35,000 clones, 55% to 80% seen once. General study points: Main leukemic clonotypes were patient-specific, but approximately 25% appeared at low frequency elsewhere. TRBV06-family usage was enriched in top patient clones (8/27) versus controls (2/35).

This clone was seen just once. The antigen is not known. The germline V gene encodes CDR1 SGHTS and CDR2 YDEGEE. The CDR3 is made up of 13 amino acids. V was trimmed by 3 bases and J by 5 bases, leaving 10 bases between them. Control samples were healthy donors' buffy coats. This receptor was obtained from a human donor in good health. Sequenced input: CD4+ T cells from blood buffy coats. The chain links TRBV5-8 to TRBJ2-3, with D tentatively TRBD1 (6 bases). The CDR3 here is CASSYIRGDTQYF. CDR3 in DNA: TGTGCCAGCAGCTACATCAGGGGAGATACGCAGTATTTT. Supplemented by reference TRBV5-8 and TRBJ2-3, the full variable domain reads EAGVTQSPTHLIKTRGQQATLRCSPISGHTSVYWYQQALGLGLQFLLWYDEGEERNRGNFPPRFSGRQFPNYSSELNVNALELEDSALYLCASSYIRGDTQYFGPGTRLTVL.